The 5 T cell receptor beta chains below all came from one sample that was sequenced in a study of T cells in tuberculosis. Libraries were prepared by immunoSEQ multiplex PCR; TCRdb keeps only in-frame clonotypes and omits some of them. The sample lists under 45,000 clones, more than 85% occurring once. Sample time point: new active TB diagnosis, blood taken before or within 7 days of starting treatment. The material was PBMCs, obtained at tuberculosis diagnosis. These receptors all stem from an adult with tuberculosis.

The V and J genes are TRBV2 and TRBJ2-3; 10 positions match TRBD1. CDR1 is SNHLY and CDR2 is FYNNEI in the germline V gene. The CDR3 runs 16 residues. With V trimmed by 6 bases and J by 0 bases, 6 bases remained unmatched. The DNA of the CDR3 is TGTGCCAGCAGGAGGGGACAGGGGCCGAGCACAGATACGCAGTATTTT. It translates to CASRRGQGPSTDTQYF.

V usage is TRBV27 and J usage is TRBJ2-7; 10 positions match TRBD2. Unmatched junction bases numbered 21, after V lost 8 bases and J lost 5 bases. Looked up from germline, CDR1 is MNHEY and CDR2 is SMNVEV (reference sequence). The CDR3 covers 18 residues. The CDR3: CASPLVSGGALVFHEQYV. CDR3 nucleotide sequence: TGTGCCAGCCCCCTTGTCAGCGGGGGGGCCTTGGTCTTCCACGAGCAGTACGTC.

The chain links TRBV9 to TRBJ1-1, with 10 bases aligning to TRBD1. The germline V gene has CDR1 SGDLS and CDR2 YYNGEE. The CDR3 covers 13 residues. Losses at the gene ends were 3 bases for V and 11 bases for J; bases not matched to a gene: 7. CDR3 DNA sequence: TGTGCCAGCAGCGGAACCGGACAGGGGGACGCTTTCTTT. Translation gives CASSGTGQGDAFF.

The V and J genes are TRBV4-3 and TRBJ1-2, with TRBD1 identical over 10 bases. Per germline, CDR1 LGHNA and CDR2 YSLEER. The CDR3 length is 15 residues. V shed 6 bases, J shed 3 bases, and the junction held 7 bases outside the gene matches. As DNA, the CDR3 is TGCGCCAGCAGGGGACAGGGGAAGAAAGACTATGGCTACACCTTC. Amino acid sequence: CASRGQGKKDYGYTF.

CDR3 DNA: TGTGCCAGCAGCTTAGGGGCCACCATATATTTT. Protein product: CASSLGATIYF. V gene TRBV11-2 combines with J gene TRBJ1-3; no clear D. CDR3 size: 11 residues. V lost 1 base and J lost 9, with 4 bases in between. Germline V gene sequence: CDR1 SGHAT, CDR2 FQNNGV.